Listed here are 27 T cell receptor beta chains from one sample, sequenced in a study of blood T cell repertoires in COVID-19. Clones were read by immunoSEQ multiplex PCR, and TCRdb kept only the in-frame ones, dropping some. The sample includes under 200,000 clones, 70% to 90% seen only once; the top ten take 4% to 5%. Sequenced material: peripheral blood. Source of these receptors: an elderly woman with acute or convalescent COVID-19.

This clone was seen a handful of times. V usage is TRBV12-3 or TRBV12-4 and J usage is TRBJ1-1; D is undetermined. V dropped 3 bases and J dropped 5 bases, with 7 bases sitting between them. CDR3 length: 12 residues. CDR3 residues: CASSLGVTEAFF. DNA for the CDR3: TGTGCCAGCAGTTTGGGCGTAACTGAAGCTTTCTTT.

This chain joins TRBV5-4 and TRBJ1-1, with unresolved D. V gave up 1 base and J gave up 3 bases, with 13 bases separating them. The CDR3 is 15 residues long. Germline CDR1 reads SGHNT; CDR2 reads YYREEE (reference sequence). The CDR3 reads CASSLPVRGDTEAFF. DNA for the CDR3: TGTGCCAGCAGCTTGCCCGTACGGGGTGACACTGAAGCTTTCTTT.

This clone has a handful of counts. This chain links TRBV28 with TRBJ1-6; possible D gene TRBD1, 6 bases. Germline CDR1 and CDR2: MDHEN and SYDVKM. V lost 4 bases and J lost 9, with 22 bases in between. The CDR3 totals 17 residues. The chain's CDR3 is CASSSPGQPNSGSPLHF. CDR3 nucleotides: TGTGCCAGCAGTTCGCCTGGACAGCCAAACAGTGGTTCACCCCTCCACTTT.

The chain has TRBV7-2 and TRBJ2-1, with TRBD2 matching over 11 bases. This CDR3 spans 17 amino acids. The trim removed 4 bases at V and 5 bases at J, leaving 10 bases unmatched. Germline lookup yields CDR1 SGHTA and CDR2 FQGNSA. CDR3 bases: TGTGCCAGCAGCTCGCATAGGACTAGCGGGCGGAACAATGAGCAGTTCTTC. Translating gives CASSSHRTSGRNNEQFF.

J is TRBJ1-4 and V is TRBV5-1; 8 bases align to TRBD1. The CDR3 loop spans 15 amino acids. Germline CDR1 SGHRS, CDR2 YFSETQ. The V segment lost 4 bases and the J segment 4 bases; nucleotides outside the gene matches: 6. The chain's CDR3 is CASSPGQGLNEKLFF. In DNA form, the CDR3 reads TGCGCCAGCAGCCCAGGACAGGGACTTAATGAAAAACTGTTTTTT.

The V gene is TRBV6-4, the J gene TRBJ2-3; TRBD1 aligns across 9 bases. V lost 6 bases, J lost 4 bases, and 11 bases stayed unmatched. Germline V gene data show CDR1 as MRHNA and CDR2 as SNTAGT. The length of the CDR3 is 16 residues. The CDR3 region has the DNA TGTGCCAGCAGGCTCCTGGGACAGGGTGGCCCAGATACGCAGTATTTT. Translating gives CASRLLGQGGPDTQYF.

The chain links TRBV28 to TRBJ2-7; TRBD2 matches 8 bases. V shed 3 bases, J shed 1 base, and the junction held 8 bases outside the gene matches. The CDR3 is made up of 16 amino acids. Germline values: CDR1 MDHEN, CDR2 SYDVKM. The CDR3 sequence: CASSFSLAGLSYEQYF. The CDR3 nucleotides read TGTGCCAGCAGTTTTAGCCTAGCGGGTCTTTCCTACGAGCAGTACTTC.

The rearrangement uses TRBV27 and TRBJ1-1; a possible D gene is TRBD1 (6 bases). The CDR3 length is 15 residues. CDR1 MNHEY and CDR2 SMNVEV come from the germline V gene (reference sequence). V was shortened by 6 bases and J by 5 bases, with 19 bases between the two germline ends. The CDR3, as DNA: TGTGCCAGCAGACATGACAGGTTGGAGGAGACTGAAGCTTTCTTT. The encoded protein is CASRHDRLEETEAFF.

Only one count was recorded for this clone. This chain uses TRBV5-1 with TRBJ2-3, with 8 bases that match TRBD1. The CDR3 length is 14 residues. Germline CDR1 and CDR2: SGHRS and YFSETQ. With 6 bases clipped from V and 5 bases from J, the junction kept 8 bases outside the gene matches. CDR3 residues: CASTVRGRGDTQYF. CDR3 DNA: TGCGCCAGCACCGTCAGGGGGCGCGGAGATACGCAGTATTTT. Looking up the rest from reference TRBV5-1 and TRBJ2-3 gives the full variable domain: KAGVTQTPRYLIKTRGQQVTLSCSPISGHRSVSWYQQTPGQGLQFLFEYFSETQRNKGNFPGRFSGRQFSNSRSEMNVSTLELGDSALYLCASTVRGRGDTQYFGPGTRLTVL.

The V gene is TRBV18, the J gene TRBJ1-6, with 7 bases matching TRBD1. This CDR3 has 14 amino acids. The V gene end was trimmed by 3 bases and the J gene end by 10 bases; junction bases not matched to a gene: 6. Germline CDR1 and CDR2: KGHSH and LQKENI. The CDR3 here is CASSPDRDGSPLHF. DNA for the CDR3: TGTGCCAGCTCACCTGACAGGGACGGATCACCCCTCCACTTT. Looking up the rest from reference TRBV18 and TRBJ1-6 gives the full variable domain: NAGVMQNPRHLVRRRGQEARLRCSPMKGHSHVYWYRQLPEEGLKFMVYLQKENIIDESGMPKERFSAEFPKEGPSILRIQQVVRGDSAAYFCASSPDRDGSPLHFGNGTRLTVT.

This sequence joins TRBV11-2 and TRBJ1-5, with D possibly being TRBD1 (6 bases). The CDR3 loop spans 14 amino acids. V was cut by 1 base and J by 7 bases, with 11 bases left in between. Germline CDR1 is SGHAT and CDR2 is FQNNGV. DNA for the CDR3: TGTGCCAGCAGCTTAGCAGGGGTGGAGCAGCCCCAGCATTTT. Translating it yields CASSLAGVEQPQHF.

The V and J genes are TRBV5-6 and TRBJ2-7; no firm D call. Trimming removed 4 bases at V and 0 bases at J, with 5 bases between. This CDR3 has 12 amino acids. The germline CDR1 and CDR2 sequences are SGHDT and YYEEEE. CDR3 amino acids: CASSRRSYEQYF. As DNA, the CDR3 is TGTGCCAGCAGCCGTCGCTCCTACGAGCAGTACTTC.

The rearrangement links TRBV6-4 to TRBJ1-6; no reliable D call. The CDR3 spans 13 residues. CDR1 and CDR2 from the germline V gene are MRHNA and SNTAGT. V was cut by 6 bases and J by 4 bases, with 7 bases left in between. CDR3 sequence reads: CASSLFYNSPLHF. In nucleotides, the CDR3 is TGTGCCAGCAGCCTCTTTTATAATTCACCCCTCCACTTT.

The gene calls are TRBV18 and TRBJ2-5, with 7 bases identical to TRBD1. The germline V gene has CDR1 KGHSH and CDR2 LQKENI. The trim removed 2 bases at V and 2 bases at J, leaving 2 bases unmatched. The CDR3 extends over 14 amino acids. Here the CDR3 reads CASSPKGQQETQYF. The CDR3 DNA sequence: TGTGCCAGCTCACCAAAGGGACAGCAAGAGACCCAGTACTTC. Supplemented by reference TRBV18 and TRBJ2-5, the full variable domain reads NAGVMQNPRHLVRRRGQEARLRCSPMKGHSHVYWYRQLPEEGLKFMVYLQKENIIDESGMPKERFSAEFPKEGPSILRIQQVVRGDSAAYFCASSPKGQQETQYFGPGTRLLVL.

V is TRBV24-1 and J is TRBJ2-1, with D tentatively TRBD1 (6 bases). The CDR3 runs 16 residues. Trimming pared 7 bases from V and 6 bases from J, leaving 21 bases between. Germline CDR1 KGHDR, CDR2 SFDVKD. The CDR3 reads CATSAPTGSSGNEQFF. The CDR3 region has the DNA TGTGCCACCAGCGCCCCAACAGGGTCATCGGGCAATGAGCAGTTCTTC.

This sequence joins TRBV7-2 and TRBJ1-3; the match to TRBD1 covers 10 bases. The V gene's germline CDR1 is SGHTA and CDR2 FQGNSA. V was pared by 4 bases and J by 2 bases, with 2 bases of the junction left unmatched. The CDR3 extends over 15 amino acids. The CDR3 spells CASSSDRGTGNTIYF. CDR3 DNA sequence: TGTGCCAGCAGCTCGGACAGGGGGACTGGAAACACCATATATTTT.

This rearrangement joins TRBV18 to TRBJ1-3; TRBD1 matches 8 bases. With V trimmed by 3 bases and J by 6 bases, 10 bases remained unmatched. CDR1 is KGHSH, CDR2 LQKENI, per germline. The length of the CDR3 is 16 residues. CDR3 loop: CASSPRDRGLLNTIYF. Here the CDR3 DNA reads TGTGCCAGCTCACCTCGTGACAGGGGACTTCTAAACACCATATATTTT. Full variable domain (missing parts from reference TRBV18 and TRBJ1-3): NAGVMQNPRHLVRRRGQEARLRCSPMKGHSHVYWYRQLPEEGLKFMVYLQKENIIDESGMPKERFSAEFPKEGPSILRIQQVVRGDSAAYFCASSPRDRGLLNTIYFGEGSWLTVV.

The chain recombines TRBV30 with TRBJ2-1, with 7 bases identical to TRBD1. Losses at the gene ends were 2 bases for V and 1 base for J; bases not matched to a gene: 5. Germline values: CDR1 GTSNPN, CDR2 SVGIG (reference sequence). The CDR3 totals 15 residues. This CDR3 reads CAWSLRQGSYNEQFF. DNA for the CDR3: TGTGCCTGGAGTCTTCGACAGGGTTCCTACAATGAGCAGTTCTTC.

The chain combines TRBV7-3 with TRBJ2-1; unclear D gene. This CDR3 has 15 residues. Germline lookup yields CDR1 SGHTA and CDR2 FQGTGA. V was clipped by 10 bases and J by 0 bases, with 16 bases between them. The CDR3 DNA reads TGTGCCACCTCCCCCTCTATCACCTCCTACAATGAGCAGTTCTTC. This translates into CATSPSITSYNEQFF. Complete variable domain (other parts from reference TRBV7-3 and TRBJ2-1): GAGVSQTPSNKVTEKGKYVELRCDPISGHTALYWYRQSLGQGPEFLIYFQGTGAADDSGLPNDRFFAVRPEGSVSTLKIQRTERGDSAVYLCATSPSITSYNEQFFGPGTRLTVL.

The chain links TRBV13 to TRBJ1-1; no firm D call. Germline V lookup: CDR1 PRHDT, CDR2 FYEKMQ (reference sequence). The CDR3 spans 13 residues. With 3 bases removed from V and 4 bases from J, the gap between germline ends came to 9 bases. The CDR3 sequence: CASSFSEGTEAFF. The CDR3 bases are TGTGCCAGCAGCTTTTCGGAGGGCACTGAAGCTTTCTTT.

The J gene is TRBJ1-3, the V gene TRBV6-5; 10 bases align to TRBD1. The ends lost 11 bases at V and 3 bases at J; junction bases unmatched: 10. The germline V gene has CDR1 MNHEY and CDR2 SVGAGI. The CDR3 has 15 amino acids. CDR3 sequence reads: CAYSWGQGFGNTIYF. In DNA, the CDR3 is TGTGCCTATTCGTGGGGACAGGGGTTTGGAAACACCATATATTTT.

V gene TRBV19 combines with J gene TRBJ2-1; 7 positions match TRBD1. This CDR3 is 14 amino acids long. From germline, CDR1 is LNHDA and CDR2 SQIVND (reference sequence). The trim removed 7 bases at V and 10 bases at J, leaving 13 bases unmatched. DNA for the CDR3: TGTGCCAGTACCTTAGAGGGACAGAGATCAGAGCAGTTCTTC. Encoded protein: CASTLEGQRSEQFF.

CDR3 nucleotide sequence: TGTGCCAGCAGTCCGGGGGGAGTCGTGGTCAATGAGCAGTTCTTC. Its protein is CASSPGGVVVNEQFF. J is TRBJ2-1 and V is TRBV11-3; 7 nucleotides match TRBD2. The CDR3 sequence is 15 residues long. Germline V gene data show CDR1 as SGHNT and CDR2 as YENEEA. Trimming cost V 6 bases and J 6 bases; bases outside gene matches: 11.

The chain's CDR3 is CASTPASGKTYEQYF. CDR3 nucleotides: TGTGCCAGCACCCCTGCTAGCGGGAAAACCTACGAGCAGTACTTC. This chain joins TRBV2 and TRBJ2-7; 9 nucleotides align to TRBD2. There are 15 residues in the CDR3. The V segment lost 7 bases and the J segment 2 bases; nucleotides outside the gene matches: 9. CDR1 is SNHLY and CDR2 is FYNNEI in the germline V gene.

The V call is TRBV12-5, the J call TRBJ2-1; 9 bases match TRBD1. This CDR3 region has 16 residues. Per the germline V gene, CDR1 is LGHNT and CDR2 is FRNRAP. The V and J ends lost 2 bases and 2 bases, in that order; junction bases with no gene match: 4. Here the CDR3 DNA reads TGTGCTAGTGGTTTGCCCGGACAGGGGACCTACAATGAGCAGTTCTTC. Protein: CASGLPGQGTYNEQFF. Supplemented by reference TRBV12-5 and TRBJ2-1, the full variable domain reads DARVTQTPRHKVTEMGQEVTMRCQPILGHNTVFWYRQTMMQGLELLAYFRNRAPLDDSGMPKDRFSAEMPDATLATLKIQPSEPRDSAVYFCASGLPGQGTYNEQFFGPGTRLTVL.

The chain joins TRBV30 to TRBJ2-3; TRBD2 is a possible D gene (6 bases). Trimming cost V 0 bases and J 2 bases, with 30 bases left between them. Germline CDR1 is GTSNPN and CDR2 is SVGIG (reference sequence). This CDR3 contains 21 residues. CDR3 coding DNA: TGTGCCTGGAGTGTCCCCTTAGGGCCCTCCCAGGCGGGATTGGTCACAGATACGCAGTATTTT. The encoded protein is CAWSVPLGPSQAGLVTDTQYF.

J is TRBJ2-1 and V is TRBV24-1; a possible D gene is TRBD2 (6 bases). This CDR3 is built from 13 residues. Trimming shortened V by 5 bases and J by 5 bases, and 9 bases separated the two germline ends. The germline V gene has CDR1 KGHDR and CDR2 SFDVKD. In nucleotides, the CDR3 is TGTGCCACCAGTGCGGGGGATGACAATGAGCAGTTCTTC. It translates to CATSAGDDNEQFF.